This TCR beta chain was captured in a study of response to subunit inactivated influenza vaccine. Study findings and constraints: Authors proposed each seasonal influenza vaccination draws in few new T cells.

Each CDR3 protein gets one entry after TCRdb re-called the RT-PCR reads with MiXCR. This table has hundreds of thousands of distinct CDR3 sequences, approximately 10% appearing once. This clonotype was picked up a small number of times. As yet, its antigen is unknown. The J segment lost 7 bases and the V segment lost 0 bases, leaving 10 bases of the junction unmatched. This CDR3 contains 18 residues. Germline V gives CDR1 LGHNA, CDR2 YSLEER. The clonotype was recovered from a man aged 50 to 59 who received an inactivated influenza vaccine. The chain links TRBV4-3 to TRBJ2-2; 11 bases are a match to TRBD2. Sequenced here: PBMCs from blood, sampled on the day of vaccination. CDR3 nucleotides: TGCGCCAGCAGCCAAGACGGTGCTAGCGGGGGGAATAACGGGGAGCTGTTTTTT. This encodes CASSQDGASGGNNGELFF.